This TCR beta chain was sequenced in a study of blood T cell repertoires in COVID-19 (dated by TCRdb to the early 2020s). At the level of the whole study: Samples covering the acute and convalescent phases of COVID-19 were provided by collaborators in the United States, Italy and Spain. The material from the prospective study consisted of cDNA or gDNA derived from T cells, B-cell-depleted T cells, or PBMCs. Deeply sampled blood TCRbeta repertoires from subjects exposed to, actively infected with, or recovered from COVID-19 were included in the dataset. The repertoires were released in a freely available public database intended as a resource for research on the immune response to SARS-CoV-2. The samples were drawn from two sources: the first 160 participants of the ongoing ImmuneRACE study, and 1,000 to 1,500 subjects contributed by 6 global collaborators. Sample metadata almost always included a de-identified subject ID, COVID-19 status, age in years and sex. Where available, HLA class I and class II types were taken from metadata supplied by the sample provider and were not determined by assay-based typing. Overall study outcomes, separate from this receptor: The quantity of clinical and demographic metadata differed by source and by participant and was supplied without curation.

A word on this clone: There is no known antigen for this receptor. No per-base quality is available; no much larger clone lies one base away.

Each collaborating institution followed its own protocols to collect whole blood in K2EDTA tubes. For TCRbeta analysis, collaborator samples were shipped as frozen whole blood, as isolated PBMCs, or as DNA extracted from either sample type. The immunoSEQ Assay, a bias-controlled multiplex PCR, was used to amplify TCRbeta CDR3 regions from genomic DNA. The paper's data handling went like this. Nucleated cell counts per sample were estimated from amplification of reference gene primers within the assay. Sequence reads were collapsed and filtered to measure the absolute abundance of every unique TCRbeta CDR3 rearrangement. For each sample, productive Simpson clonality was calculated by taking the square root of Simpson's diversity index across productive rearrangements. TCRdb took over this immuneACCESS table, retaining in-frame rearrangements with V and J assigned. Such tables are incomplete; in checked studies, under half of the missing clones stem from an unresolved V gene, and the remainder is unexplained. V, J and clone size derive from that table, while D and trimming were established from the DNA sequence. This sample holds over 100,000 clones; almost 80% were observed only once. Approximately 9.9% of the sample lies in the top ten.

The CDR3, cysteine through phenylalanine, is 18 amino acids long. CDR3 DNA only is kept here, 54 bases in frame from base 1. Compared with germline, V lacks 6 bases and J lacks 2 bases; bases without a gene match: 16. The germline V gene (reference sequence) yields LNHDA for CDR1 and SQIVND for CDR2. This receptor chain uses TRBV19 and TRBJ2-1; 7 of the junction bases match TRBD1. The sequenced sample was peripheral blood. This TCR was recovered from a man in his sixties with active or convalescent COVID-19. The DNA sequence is TGTGCCAGTAGCCCTCTTACTATATGGGGGACAGCCTACAATGAGCAGTTCTTC. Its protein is CASSPLTIWGTAYNEQFF.